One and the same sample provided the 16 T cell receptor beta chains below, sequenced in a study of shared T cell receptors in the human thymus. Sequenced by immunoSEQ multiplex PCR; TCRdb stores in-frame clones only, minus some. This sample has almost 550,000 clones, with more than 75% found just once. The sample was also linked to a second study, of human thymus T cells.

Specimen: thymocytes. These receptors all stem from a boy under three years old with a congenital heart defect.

DNA of the CDR3: TGTGCCAGCAGCCAAGTTGGGGACATCTCTCTTGAGACCCAGTACTTC. This codes for CASSQVGDISLETQYF. The chain joins TRBV14 to TRBJ2-5; maybe TRBD1 (6 bases). The CDR3 spans 16 residues. Trimming left V 1 base short and J 5 bases short, with 17 bases between. CDR1 SGHDN and CDR2 FVKESK come from the germline V gene.

CDR3 nucleotides: TGTGCCAGCAGCCAAGCCCACCAAAGCGACGACGAGCAGTACTTC. It encodes CASSQAHQSDDEQYF. The V call is TRBV14, the J call TRBJ2-7; D is unclear. The CDR3 has 15 residues. CDR1 SGHDN and CDR2 FVKESK come from the germline V gene. V was pared by 1 base and J by 5 bases, with 15 bases between.

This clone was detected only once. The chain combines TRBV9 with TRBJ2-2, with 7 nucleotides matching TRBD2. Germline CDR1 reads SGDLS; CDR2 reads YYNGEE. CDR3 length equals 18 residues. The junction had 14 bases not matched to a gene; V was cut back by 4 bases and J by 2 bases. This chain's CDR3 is CASSPPERGPDNTGELFF. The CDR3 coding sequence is TGTGCCAGCAGCCCTCCAGAGCGGGGTCCCGATAACACCGGGGAGCTGTTTTTT.

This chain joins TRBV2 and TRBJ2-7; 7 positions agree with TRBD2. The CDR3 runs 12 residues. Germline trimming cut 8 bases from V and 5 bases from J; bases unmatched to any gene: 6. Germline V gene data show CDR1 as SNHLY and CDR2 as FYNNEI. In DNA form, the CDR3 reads TGTGCCAGCGAGCGGGGTGGAGACGAGCAGTACTTC. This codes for CASERGGDEQYF.

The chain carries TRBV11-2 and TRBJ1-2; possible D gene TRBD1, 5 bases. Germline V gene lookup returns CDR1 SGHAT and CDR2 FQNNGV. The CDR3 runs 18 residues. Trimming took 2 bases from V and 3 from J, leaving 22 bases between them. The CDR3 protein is CASSLSPDTGDIHYGYTF. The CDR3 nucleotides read TGTGCCAGCAGCTTATCCCCCGACACAGGAGACATACACTATGGCTACACCTTC.

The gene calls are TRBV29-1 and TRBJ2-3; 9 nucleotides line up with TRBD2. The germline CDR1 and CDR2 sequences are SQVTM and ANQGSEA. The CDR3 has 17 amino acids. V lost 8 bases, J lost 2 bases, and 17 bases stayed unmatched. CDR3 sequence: CSIEGVSGRRVTDTQYF. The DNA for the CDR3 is TGCAGCATCGAAGGCGTTAGCGGGAGAAGGGTCACAGATACGCAGTATTTT.

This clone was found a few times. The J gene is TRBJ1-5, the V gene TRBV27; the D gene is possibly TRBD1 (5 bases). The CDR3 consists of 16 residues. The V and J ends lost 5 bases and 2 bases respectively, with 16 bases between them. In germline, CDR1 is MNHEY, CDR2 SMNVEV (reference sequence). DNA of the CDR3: TGTGCCAGCAGTCCGACCCGCAGGGAAGGCAATCAGCCCCAGCATTTT. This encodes CASSPTRREGNQPQHF.

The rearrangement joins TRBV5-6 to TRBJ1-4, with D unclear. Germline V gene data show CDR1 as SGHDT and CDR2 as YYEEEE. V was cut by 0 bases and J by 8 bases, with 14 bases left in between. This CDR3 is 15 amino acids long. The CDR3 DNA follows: TGTGCCAGCAGCTTGGGACCCGGACGGGGAGAAAAACTGTTTTTT. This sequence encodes CASSLGPGRGEKLFF.

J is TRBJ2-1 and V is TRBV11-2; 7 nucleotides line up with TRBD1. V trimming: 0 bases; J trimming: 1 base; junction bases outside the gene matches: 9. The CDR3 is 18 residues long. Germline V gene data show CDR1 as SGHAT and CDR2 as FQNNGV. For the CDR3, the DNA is TGTGCCAGCAGCTTAGATGGGCGACAGGGTAAGTCCTACAATGAGCAGTTCTTC. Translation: CASSLDGRQGKSYNEQFF.

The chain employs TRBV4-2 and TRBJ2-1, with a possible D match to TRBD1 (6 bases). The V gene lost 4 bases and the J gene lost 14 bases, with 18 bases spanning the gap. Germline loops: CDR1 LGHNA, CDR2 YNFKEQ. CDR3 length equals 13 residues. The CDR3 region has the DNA TGTGCCAGCAGCCGCCCCGCCTGGGGGCTCGAGTTCTTC. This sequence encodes CASSRPAWGLEFF.

In nucleotides, the CDR3 is TGTGCCAGCTCTCAGACAGGGGAGGAAGGCACCTACGAGCAGTACTTC. Its protein is CASSQTGEEGTYEQYF. The chain couples TRBV11-2 to TRBJ2-7; TRBD1 agrees at 8 bases. The ends lost 8 bases at V and 2 bases at J; junction bases unmatched: 14. Germline V gives CDR1 SGHAT, CDR2 FQNNGV. The CDR3 consists of 16 residues.

The DNA of the CDR3 is TGTGCCAGCAGCCCTACTTCGGGGGGGCCCTTCTACGAGCAGTACTTC. Protein: CASSPTSGGPFYEQYF. The chain recombines TRBV7-9 with TRBJ2-7; TRBD2 aligns across 8 bases. This CDR3 region has 16 residues. Germline V lookup: CDR1 SEHNR, CDR2 FQNEAQ (reference sequence). With 5 bases clipped from V and 3 bases from J, the junction kept 12 bases outside the gene matches.

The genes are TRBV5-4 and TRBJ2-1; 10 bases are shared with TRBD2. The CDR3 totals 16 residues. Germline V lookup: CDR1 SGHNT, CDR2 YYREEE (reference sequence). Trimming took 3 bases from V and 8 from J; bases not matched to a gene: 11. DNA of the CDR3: TGTGCCAGCAGCTGGAACCTTAGCGGGAGGACGGATGAGCAGTTCTTC. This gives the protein CASSWNLSGRTDEQFF.

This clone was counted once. The CDR3 loop is CASSPLGQGARGYTF. In DNA, the CDR3 is TGTGCCAGCAGCCCCTTGGGCCAGGGGGCTCGTGGCTACACCTTC. This chain links TRBV6-5 with TRBJ1-2, with 8 bases identical to TRBD1. V dropped 6 bases and J dropped 7; count of bases not matched to a gene: 13. The CDR3 consists of 15 residues. Germline CDR1 and CDR2: MNHEY and SVGAGI.

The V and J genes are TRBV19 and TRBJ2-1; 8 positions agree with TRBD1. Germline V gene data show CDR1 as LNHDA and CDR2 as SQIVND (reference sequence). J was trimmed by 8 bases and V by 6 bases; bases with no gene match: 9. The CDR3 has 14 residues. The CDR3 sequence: CASSPRAGGDEQFF. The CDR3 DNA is TGTGCCAGTAGCCCCCGGGCAGGGGGCGATGAGCAGTTCTTC.

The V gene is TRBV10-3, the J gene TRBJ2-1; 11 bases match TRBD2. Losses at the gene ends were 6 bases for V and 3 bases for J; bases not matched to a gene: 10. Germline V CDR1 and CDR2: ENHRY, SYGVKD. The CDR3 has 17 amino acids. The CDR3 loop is CAIRAGSGRAHYNEQFF. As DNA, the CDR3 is TGTGCCATCAGGGCGGGTAGCGGGAGGGCCCACTACAATGAGCAGTTCTTC.